These 16 T cell receptor beta chains were all obtained from the same sample, sequenced in a study of neoadjuvant anti-PD-1 for oral cavity cancer. Profiled with immunoSEQ multiplex PCR; TCRdb holds only in-frame clones, not every one. The sample holds about 15,000 clones; about 37% are singletons and the top ten take roughly 36%. Sample time point: after neoadjuvant nivolumab, at surgical resection. Source: tumor tissue, taken after nivolumab (anti-PD-1) treatment. These TCRs come from a person aged 35-80 years with oral cavity squamous cell carcinoma.

This clone turned up a few times. This rearrangement joins TRBV7-9 to TRBJ1-4; 8 bases are a match to TRBD1. There are 15 residues in the CDR3. J was trimmed by 8 bases and V by 3 bases; bases with no gene match: 8. The germline V gene has CDR1 SEHNR and CDR2 FQNEAQ (reference sequence). Written as DNA, the CDR3 is TGTGCCAGCAGCTTTTTCGGACAGGGAGGCGAAAAACTGTTTTTT. Its translation: CASSFFGQGGEKLFF. The full variable domain, completed using reference TRBV7-9 and TRBJ1-4, is DTGVSQNPRHKITKRGQNVTFRCDPISEHNRLYWYRQTLGQGPEFLTYFQNEAQLEKSRLLSDRFSAERPKGSFSTLEIQRTEQGDSAMYLCASSFFGQGGEKLFFGSGTQLSVL.

The chain uses TRBV6-6 and TRBJ2-1; no clear D gene. V lost 0 bases to trimming and J lost 4 bases, with 7 bases between them. CDR1 is MNHNY, CDR2 SVGAGI, per germline (reference sequence). The CDR3 is 14 amino acids. CDR3 amino acids: CASSYSNSYNEQFF. The CDR3 DNA is TGTGCCAGCAGTTACTCAAACAGTTACAATGAGCAGTTCTTC.

This clone qualifies as medium-sized. The chain uses TRBV5-6 and TRBJ1-6, with a tentative D call TRBD1 (5 bases). The V end lost 4 bases, the J end lost 6 bases, and 17 bases lay between the germline ends. CDR1 and CDR2 (germline): SGHDT, YYEEEE. This CDR3 has 16 residues. CDR3 loop: CASSIGGNWGNSPLHF. DNA of the CDR3: TGTGCCAGCAGCATCGGGGGGAATTGGGGTAATTCACCCCTCCACTTT.

This clone was counted a few times. This sequence joins TRBV10-3 and TRBJ1-1; no firm D call. There are 14 residues in the CDR3. The ends were cut back, 5 bases at V and 1 base at J, with 11 bases in the middle. Germline V gene data show CDR1 as ENHRY and CDR2 as SYGVKD. CDR3 sequence (DNA): TGTGCCATCAGTTTAGACCTAGGGAACACTGAAGCTTTCTTT. This encodes CAISLDLGNTEAFF.

As to this clone: A far larger clone is one nucleotide away, so this likely arose from a read error. The V call is TRBV5-4, the J call TRBJ1-1, with TRBD1 identical over 8 bases. V lost 0 bases to trimming and J lost 9 bases; unmatched junction nucleotides: 7. Germline V gene sequence: CDR1 SGHNT, CDR2 YYREEE (reference sequence). This CDR3 has 14 amino acids. CDR3 protein: CASSLGQGSNKAFF. The CDR3 DNA sequence: TGTGCCAGCAGCTTGGGACAGGGGTCGAACAAAGCTTTCTTT.

This clone showed up just a few times. The chain recombines TRBV28 with TRBJ1-6; D gene unclear. Germline CDR1 is MDHEN and CDR2 is SYDVKM. Trimming took 7 bases from V and 0 from J, leaving 10 bases between them. This CDR3 comprises 15 residues. Here the CDR3 DNA reads TGTGCCAGCAAGGTCCAGAGCTCCTATAATTCACCCCTCCACTTT. Amino acids: CASKVQSSYNSPLHF.

This chain connects TRBV11-2 to TRBJ2-7, with D tentatively TRBD2 (5 bases). Between the trimmed V and J ends, which lost 1 base and 6 bases, there was a span of 13 bases. This CDR3 spans 14 amino acids. Germline V gene sequence: CDR1 SGHAT, CDR2 FQNNGV. CDR3 amino acids: CASSLGPVRGEQYF. CDR3 DNA: TGTGCCAGCAGCTTAGGACCCGTTCGGGGCGAGCAGTACTTC.

The chain joins TRBV11-2 to TRBJ2-5; unclear D gene. This CDR3 is 13 amino acids long. V was cut by 5 bases and J by 5 bases, with 12 bases left in between. Per the germline V gene, CDR1 is SGHAT and CDR2 is FQNNGV. Written as DNA, the CDR3 is TGTGCCAGCAGCCCAACCCTCCTGGAGACCCAGTACTTC. Encoded protein: CASSPTLLETQYF.

J is TRBJ1-5 and V is TRBV6-1; D gene unclear. The V and J ends lost 2 bases and 2 bases respectively, with 13 bases between them. Per the germline V gene, CDR1 is MNHNS and CDR2 is SASEGT. This CDR3 comprises 16 residues. The CDR3 DNA is TGTGCCAGCAGTGAAAGGCCGGGGATTGGCAATCAGCCCCAGCATTTT. Encoded protein: CASSERPGIGNQPQHF.

The CDR3 is CASSFGGKGTDTQYF. The CDR3 DNA reads as TGCGCCAGCAGCTTTGGGGGGAAGGGCACAGATACGCAGTATTTT. This chain connects TRBV5-1 to TRBJ2-3, with a tentative D call TRBD2 (6 bases). The CDR3 sequence is 15 residues long. The V end was cut by 2 bases, the J end by 1 base, with 11 bases between. Germline CDR1 SGHRS, CDR2 YFSETQ.

This clone was detected ten times or more. The chain joins TRBV7-8 to TRBJ1-2; TRBD1 might be the D (5 bases). CDR1 and CDR2 from the germline V gene are SGHVS and FQNEAQ. This CDR3 comprises 14 residues. Trimming left V 0 bases short and J 8 bases short, with 13 bases between. The CDR3 loop reads CASSLAQEGRGYTF. CDR3 nucleotide sequence: TGTGCCAGCAGCTTAGCGCAAGAGGGGCGAGGCTACACCTTC.

This clone has only a few counts. The chain couples TRBV25-1 to TRBJ1-6; D not resolved. V was clipped by 3 bases and J by 13 bases, with 16 bases between them. The CDR3 runs 14 residues. Germline CDR1 reads MGHDK; CDR2 reads SYGVNS. CDR3 nucleotide sequence: TGTGCCAGCAGTGAGGGCGTGGATGTCTGGCCCCTCCACTTT. Translating gives CASSEGVDVWPLHF.

A few counts support this clone. A junction end diverges from the germline sequence, so it may reflect a read error. The genes are TRBV5-1 and TRBJ1-2; D is unresolved. The CDR3 is 11 residues long. Germline loops: CDR1 SGHRS, CDR2 YFSETQ. This CDR3 reads CASSGDYGYTF. CDR3 sequence (DNA): TGTGCCAGCAGCGGCGATTATGGCTACACCTTC.

This clone has just a few counts. The chain combines TRBV2 with TRBJ1-4; D gene unclear. This CDR3 has 14 residues. CDR1 is SNHLY and CDR2 is FYNNEI in the germline V gene. Deletions cut 5 bases from V and 4 bases from J, with 11 bases between. In DNA, the CDR3 is TGTGCCAGCAGTTCCCGACGGAATAATGAAAAACTGTTTTTT. It yields the protein CASSSRRNNEKLFF.

There are a few counts of this clone. The rearrangement uses TRBV7-3 and TRBJ2-3, with TRBD2 matching over 7 bases. Germline loops: CDR1 SGHTA, CDR2 FQGTGA. With 3 bases clipped from V and 1 base from J, the junction kept 1 base outside the gene matches. This CDR3 is built from 14 residues. CDR3 sequence (DNA): TGTGCCAGCAGCTTTGGGGGGGGCACAGATACGCAGTATTTT. It encodes CASSFGGGTDTQYF.

The chain combines TRBV6-1 with TRBJ2-3; the D gene is possibly TRBD1 (5 bases). This CDR3 contains 11 residues. V dropped 7 bases and J dropped 5 bases, with 7 bases sitting between them. Per germline, CDR1 MNHNS and CDR2 SASEGT. The CDR3 loop is CASNQGDTQYF. The DNA for the CDR3 is TGTGCCAGCAATCAGGGAGATACGCAGTATTTT.